This record covers a single TCR beta chain. Its matching antigen is unknown. This record comes from a study of cytomegalovirus exposure and HLA in healthy donors. The donors were members of the validation cohort, which comprised 120 subjects and was separate from the first cohort of several hundred subjects. Findings and caveats of the study: Reports described diagnosis of cytomegalovirus status by the classifier as highly specific and sensitive.

Profiled with immunoSEQ multiplex PCR; TCRdb holds only in-frame clones, not every one. The sample comprises tens of thousands of clones, 85% to 95% of which are singletons, and around 5.8% rests with the top ten. Trimming shortened V by 2 bases and J by 5 bases, and 15 bases separated the two germline ends. Per germline, CDR1 SEHNR and CDR2 FQNEAQ (reference sequence). This CDR3 region has 15 residues. The sequence was obtained from a woman aged 18-29 years in good health and CMV-seronegative. V usage is TRBV7-9 and J usage is TRBJ1-1, with D perhaps TRBD1 (6 bases). The sequencing input was PBMCs. The CDR3 here is CASSLNTGNGTEAFF. CDR3 nucleotides: TGTGCCAGCAGCTTAAATACAGGGAACGGAACTGAAGCTTTCTTT. Filled out from reference TRBV7-9 and TRBJ1-1, the complete variable domain reads DTGVSQNPRHKITKRGQNVTFRCDPISEHNRLYWYRQTLGQGPEFLTYFQNEAQLEKSRLLSDRFSAERPKGSFSTLEIQRTEQGDSAMYLCASSLNTGNGTEAFFGQGTRLTVV.